These T cell receptor beta chains were read from a single sample in a study of beta chain features in type 1 diabetes. Assay used: immunoSEQ multiplex PCR; TCRdb lists only in-frame clones, some missing. The data hold under 20,000 clones, with under 80% observed a single time. The sequenced sample was stem cell memory CD4+ T cells from blood. These receptors all come from a man younger than 45 with type 1 diabetes. CDR3s include the opening cysteine and the closing phenylalanine or tryptophan.

j_gene: TRBJ2-3
v_gene: TRBV5-1
CDR3aa: CASSLDGAEGVAQYF

j_gene: TRBJ1-2
v_gene: TRBV28
CDR3aa: CASTANYGYTF

j_gene: TRBJ2-5
v_gene: TRBV5-1
CDR3aa: CASSPGLTGPAETQYF

j_gene: TRBJ2-6
v_gene: TRBV29-1
CDR3aa: CSVGAGANVLTF

j_gene: TRBJ1-2
v_gene: TRBV18
CDR3aa: CASSQGQGNYGYTF

j_gene: TRBJ2-1
v_gene: TRBV14
CDR3aa: CASSQGQGLAYNEQFF

j_gene: TRBJ2-5
v_gene: TRBV2
CDR3aa: CASSPRTGEETQYF

j_gene: TRBJ2-1
v_gene: TRBV18
CDR3aa: CASSRVGGYNEQFF

j_gene: TRBJ2-1
v_gene: TRBV7-2
CDR3aa: CASSPQGGGEQFF

j_gene: TRBJ2-1
v_gene: TRBV11-3
CDR3aa: CASSPSGGVNEQFF

j_gene: TRBJ2-6
v_gene: TRBV27
CDR3aa: CASTKGPGGSGTNVLTF

j_gene: TRBJ2-7
v_gene: TRBV11-3
CDR3aa: CASSSVSGAEQYF

j_gene: TRBJ1-6
v_gene: TRBV5-1
CDR3aa: CASSLEGQVGGSPLHF

j_gene: TRBJ1-5
v_gene: TRBV10-2
CDR3aa: CASRDRGRQPQHF

j_gene: TRBJ2-1
v_gene: TRBV18
CDR3aa: CASSPPGRGAFNNEQFF

j_gene: TRBJ1-1
v_gene: TRBV7-2
CDR3aa: CASSLGVRQEAFF

j_gene: TRBJ1-2
v_gene: TRBV18
CDR3aa: CASSPLEQIYGYTF

j_gene: TRBJ1-1
v_gene: TRBV20-1
CDR3aa: CSAKGRSEAFF

j_gene: TRBJ2-5
v_gene: TRBV5-1
CDR3aa: CASSLMDTGQETQYF

j_gene: TRBJ2-7
v_gene: TRBV6-5
CDR3aa: CASCGGTYYEQYF

j_gene: TRBJ2-7
v_gene: TRBV7-9
CDR3aa: CASRPGQAHEQYF

j_gene: TRBJ1-4
v_gene: TRBV25-1
CDR3aa: CASSELRQGGATNEKLFF

j_gene: TRBJ2-3
v_gene: TRBV2
CDR3aa: CASRVGTGTDTQYF

j_gene: TRBJ1-2
v_gene: TRBV29-1
CDR3aa: CSVSQGAYGYTF

j_gene: TRBJ2-3
v_gene: TRBV5-1
CDR3aa: CASSLRSDSTDTQYF

j_gene: TRBJ1-1
v_gene: TRBV7-2
CDR3aa: CASSLVLNMNTEAFF

j_gene: TRBJ2-7
v_gene: TRBV10-1
CDR3aa: CASSEDSIYEQYF

j_gene: TRBJ1-1
v_gene: TRBV2
CDR3aa: CASSLLTSDQEAFF

j_gene: TRBJ1-5
v_gene: TRBV2
CDR3aa: CASREGQGAGQPQHF

j_gene: TRBJ1-1
v_gene: TRBV6-5
CDR3aa: CASSKGAGAFF

j_gene: TRBJ1-4
v_gene: TRBV5-1
CDR3aa: CASSPSWGGDEKLFF

j_gene: TRBJ1-1
v_gene: TRBV11-1
CDR3aa: CASSSAGAAFF

j_gene: TRBJ2-1
v_gene: TRBV28
CDR3aa: CASSLAGRSYNEQFF

j_gene: TRBJ1-2
v_gene: TRBV7-2
CDR3aa: CASSLRRQVYGYTF

j_gene: TRBJ2-7
v_gene: TRBV28
CDR3aa: CASSEPFSYEQYF

j_gene: TRBJ1-2
v_gene: TRBV29-1
CDR3aa: CSGIGTAGGYTF

j_gene: TRBJ2-7
v_gene: TRBV6-6
CDR3aa: CASRHGTGGAYEQYF

j_gene: TRBJ1-1
v_gene: TRBV5-1
CDR3aa: CASSSGTGVAEAFF

j_gene: TRBJ1-5
v_gene: TRBV15
CDR3aa: CATSRRGGGEQPQHF

j_gene: TRBJ1-5
v_gene: TRBV28
CDR3aa: CASSPAGFQPQHF

j_gene: TRBJ2-1
v_gene: TRBV5-1
CDR3aa: CASSGTGDYNEQFF

j_gene: TRBJ1-2
v_gene: TRBV9
CDR3aa: CASSVGTYGYTF

j_gene: TRBJ1-5
v_gene: TRBV6-6
CDR3aa: CASSYRAGQPQHF

j_gene: TRBJ1-5
v_gene: TRBV7-9
CDR3aa: CASSFSRNQPQHF

j_gene: TRBJ2-3
v_gene: TRBV25-1
CDR3aa: CASSQTVSSTDTQYF

j_gene: TRBJ1-5
v_gene: TRBV7-2
CDR3aa: CASSPAQGYQPQHF

j_gene: TRBJ2-2
v_gene: TRBV11-2
CDR3aa: CASSLFGGNTGELFF

j_gene: TRBJ1-2
v_gene: TRBV27
CDR3aa: CASSPGTGRNSYGYTF